This T cell receptor beta chain was retrieved from a study of a mutant IDH1 vaccine in newly diagnosed glioma. Study overall: Earlier treatment was radiotherapy, temozolomide, or both, with most getting both.

The data were produced by immunoSEQ multiplex PCR, yet TCRdb's version contains in-frame clones alone and is incomplete. The data show around 65,000 clones, less than 90% seen once. About this clone: What it binds is not known.

The time point denotes: week 47, end of study. A single vaccine dose contained 300 ug of mutant IDH1 20-mer peptide, and topical imiquimod was used with it. Each astrocytoma in the donors was new, WHO grade 3 or 4, IDH1-mutant and ATRX-lost. The TCR comes from a man younger than 45 with glioma. The sequenced sample was PBMCs, obtained from a glioma patient whose treatment included an IDH1 peptide vaccine.

This CDR3 reads CASSPGPGFDGSPLHF. The CDR3 nucleotides are TGCGCCAGCAGCCCTGGTCCGGGGTTTGATGGTTCACCCCTCCACTTT. The chain employs TRBV4-1 and TRBJ1-6; no clear D gene. The V end was cut by 4 bases, the J end by 9 bases, with 19 bases between. The CDR3 is 16 residues long. Germline values: CDR1 MGHRA, CDR2 YSYEKL.